This T cell receptor (beta chain) was sequenced for a study of shared clonotypes between healthy human individuals. Assay used: immunoSEQ multiplex PCR; TCRdb lists only in-frame clones, some missing. The repertoire holds some 500,000 clones, 90% to 97% seen once, with about 0.059% in the top ten. The V gene lost 5 bases and the J gene lost 4 bases, with 17 bases spanning the gap. Germline V gene lookup returns CDR1 SGHNT and CDR2 YENEEA. The CDR3 consists of 15 residues. Specimen: naive CD4+ T cells sorted from blood. As for subset: CD45RA+ positively selected. This receptor was identified in a woman aged 30 to 39 in good health. The chain recombines TRBV11-3 with TRBJ1-2; D is unresolved. CDR3 sequence (DNA): TGTGCCAGCAGCACTCAGGACGGAAAGACCTATGGCTACACCTTC. Protein sequence: CASSTQDGKTYGYTF. Combining the CDR3 with reference TRBV11-3 and TRBJ1-2 gives the whole variable domain EAGVVQSPRYKIIEKKQPVAFWCNPISGHNTLYWYLQNLGQGPELLIRYENEEAVDDSQLPKDRFSAERLKGVDSTLKIQPAELGDSAVYLCASSTQDGKTYGYTFGSGTRLTVV.